This TCR beta chain emerged from a study of neurological immune-mediated disorders. The germline CDR1 and CDR2 sequences are DFQATT and SNEGSKA (reference sequence). J was trimmed by 1 base and V by 6 bases; bases with no gene match: 12. The CDR3 is 16 residues long. By 5'RACE with 10-nucleotide random UMIs, the cDNA was made. TCRdb re-called the 5' RACE reads through MiXCR, storing one row per CDR3 protein. The sample lists under 30,000 distinct CDR3 sequences, about 6.3% occurring once. This clonotype was found many times. The antigen is unknown. The unsorted libraries were generated from a total of 2 million PBMCs, which had been stored in RNAlater at -80 C. Regarding the study as a whole: CDR3 amino acid sequences of expanded clones were not shared across subjects, a result suggesting private repertoires in all groups.

The TCR comes from a woman between 40 and 50 years old in good health. This chain joins TRBV20-1 and TRBJ2-7, with 10 nucleotides matching TRBD2. The material sequenced was PBMCs. In DNA, the CDR3 is TGCAGTGCCGACATAAGCGGGAGGGCCTGGTCCTACGAGCAGTACTTC. Protein: CSADISGRAWSYEQYF.